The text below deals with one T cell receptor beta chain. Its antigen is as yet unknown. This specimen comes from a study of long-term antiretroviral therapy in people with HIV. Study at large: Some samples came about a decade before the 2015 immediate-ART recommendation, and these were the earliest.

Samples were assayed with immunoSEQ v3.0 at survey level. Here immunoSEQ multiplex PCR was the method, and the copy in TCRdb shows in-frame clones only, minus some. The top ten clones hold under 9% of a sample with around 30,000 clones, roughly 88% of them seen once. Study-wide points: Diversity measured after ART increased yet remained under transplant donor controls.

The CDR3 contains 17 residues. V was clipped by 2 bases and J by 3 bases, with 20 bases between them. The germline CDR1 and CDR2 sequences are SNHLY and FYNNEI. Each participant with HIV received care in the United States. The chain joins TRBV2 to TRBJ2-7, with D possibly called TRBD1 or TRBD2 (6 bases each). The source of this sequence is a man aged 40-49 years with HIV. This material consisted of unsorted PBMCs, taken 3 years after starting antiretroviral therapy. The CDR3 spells CASSELSSTGGVYEQYF. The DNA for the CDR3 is TGTGCCAGCAGTGAACTCAGCTCCACCGGGGGCGTCTACGAGCAGTACTTC.